The rows below give T cell receptor beta chains drawn from one sample of a study of T cell repertoires in MIS-A myocarditis. The table came from immunoSEQ multiplex PCR; TCRdb's copy has only in-frame clones and leaves some out. Counted here are about 6,600 clones, just under 80% occurring once; the ten biggest clones make up roughly 20%. Material for sequencing was right inferior lung lobe tissue obtained at autopsy. Every receptor here comes from a young man with fulminant myocarditis from multisystem inflammatory syndrome in adults (MIS-A) after COVID-19. The CDR3 runs from the conserved cysteine through the conserved F or W. D genes are given only for firm matches. Clone sizes are given selectively: once, few, many, or a class where the clone is expanded.

TRBV7-8,TRBJ1-3,.,.,TGTGCCAGCAGCCCGTCTTCTACAGGGATATCTGGAAACACCATATATTTT,CASSPSSTGISGNTIYF
TRBV2,TRBJ2-5,.,.,TGTGCCAGCATGTACCAAGAGACCCAGTACTTC,CASMYQETQYF
TRBV5-1,TRBJ2-3,.,.,TGCGCCAGCAGCCCCGGAGTTGGATCCGCGGATACGCAGTATTTT,CASSPGVGSADTQYF
TRBV28,TRBJ2-7,.,.,TGTGCCAGCGGAGGACAGTTCATGTCCTACGAGCAGTACTTC,CASGGQFMSYEQYF
TRBV28,TRBJ1-1,.,.,TGTGCCAGCAGCACTCGACAGACCGTAATGAACACTGAAGCTTTCTTT,CASSTRQTVMNTEAFF
TRBV7-2,TRBJ1-1,.,.,TGTGCCAGCAGCTATTGGAACACTGAAGCTTTCTTT,CASSYWNTEAFF
TRBV6-5,TRBJ1-2,.,once,TGTGCCAGCAGTTTAGCGCAGGGAGGTGGCTACACCTTC,CASSLAQGGGYTF
TRBV2,TRBJ2-1,.,few,TGTGCCAGCACCGGGACGGCCAGCTCCTACAATGAGCAGTTCTTC,CASTGTASSYNEQFF
TRBV3-1/TRBV3-2,TRBJ2-5,.,.,TGTGCCAGCAGCCAATCTCTAGGACTCCAAGAGACCCAGTACTTC,CASSQSLGLQETQYF
TRBV19,TRBJ1-5,TRBD1,.,TGTGCCAGTAGTATTGGGGCAGGGGGCTTTGAGCCCCAGCATTTT,CASSIGAGGFEPQHF
TRBV18,TRBJ1-3,.,.,TGTGCCAGCTCACCATATTTGGAGCACTCTGGAAACACCATATATTTT,CASSPYLEHSGNTIYF
TRBV5-1,TRBJ2-2,TRBD1,.,TGCGCCAGCAGCTCGGCCGACAGGGGGGTCACCGGGGAGCTGTTTTTT,CASSSADRGVTGELFF
TRBV24-1,TRBJ2-1,.,.,TGTGCCACCAGTGATTTTTCGGGGGACCCCTACAATGAGCAGTTCTTC,CATSDFSGDPYNEQFF
TRBV19,TRBJ2-5,.,.,TGTGCCAGGCGCAGGGTCCACGAGACCCAGTACTTC,CARRRVHETQYF
TRBV10-3,TRBJ1-5,.,few,TGTGCCAGCGGGAGGGAGGGGAGCAATCAGCCCCAGCATTTT,CASGREGSNQPQHF
TRBV10-2,TRBJ2-1,.,.,TGCGCCAGCACTCCCGACTGGAATGAGCAGTTCTTC,CASTPDWNEQFF
TRBV5-8,TRBJ2-7,.,.,TGTGCCAGCCGGATCCTTATCGGGAAGCCTTCCTACGAGCAGTACTTC,CASRILIGKPSYEQYF
TRBV2,TRBJ2-1,.,.,TGTGCCAGCATCAGCGCTCAGTTCAATGAGCAGTTCTTC,CASISAQFNEQFF
TRBV10-1,TRBJ2-7,.,.,TGCGCCAGCAGTGGAAAAAAACAGGTGGCCTACGAGCAGTACTTC,CASSGKKQVAYEQYF
TRBV5-4,TRBJ2-2,.,few,TGTGCCAGCAGCCCGGCGAGGTACACCGGGGAGCTGTTTTTT,CASSPARYTGELFF
TRBV4-1,TRBJ2-7,.,once,TGCGCCAGCAGCCGGGACGGCCTTTCTACGAAGTACTTC,CASSRDGLSTKYF
TRBV7-9,TRBJ2-5,.,.,TGTGCCAGCAGCATCGTTCAAGAGACCCAGTACTTC,CASSIVQETQYF
TRBV6-2/TRBV6-3,TRBJ2-3,TRBD2,.,TGTGCCAGCAGTAGCGGGGGGGCCACAGATACGCAGTATTTT,CASSSGGATDTQYF
TRBV6-5,TRBJ1-4,.,few,TGTGCCAGCAGGGAGTCTAGGGTCGGTGAAAAACTGTTTTTT,CASRESRVGEKLFF
TRBV10-3,TRBJ1-4,.,.,TGTGCCATCAGTGAGTCGGGACCCGGGACAACTAATGAAAAACTGTTTTTT,CAISESGPGTTNEKLFF
TRBV9,TRBJ2-5,.,.,TGTGCCAGCAGCAGTCGTTCGAGCAGCCGAATGGAAGAGACCCAGTACTTC,CASSSRSSSRMEETQYF
TRBV28,TRBJ1-1,.,.,TGTGCCAGCAGTTCCCCCAGGGTTTTAGACACTGAAGCTTTCTTT,CASSSPRVLDTEAFF
TRBV9,TRBJ2-1,.,.,TGTGCCAGCAGCGTAGGTTCGTGGGTCAATGAGCAGTTCTTC,CASSVGSWVNEQFF
TRBV2,TRBJ2-2,.,.,TGTGCCGCGACAGACACCGGGGAGCTGTTTTTT,CAATDTGELFF
TRBV4-1,TRBJ1-4,TRBD1,.,TGCGCCAGCAGCCAAGATGGACAGGTTAGGAATGAAAAACTGTTTTTT,CASSQDGQVRNEKLFF
TRBV7-9,TRBJ2-5,.,once,TGTGCCAGCAGCTTAGTTTTAGGAGAGGGGACCCAGTACTTC,CASSLVLGEGTQYF
TRBV6-4,TRBJ2-1,TRBD2,.,TGTGCCAGCAGTGATAGCGGGGGCGAGGGGTACAATGAGCAGTTCTTC,CASSDSGGEGYNEQFF
TRBV3-1/TRBV3-2,TRBJ2-7,TRBD2,.,TGTGCCAGCAGCCCACGACTAGCGGGAGACCCGGGGCAGTACTTC,CASSPRLAGDPGQYF
TRBV19,TRBJ1-5,TRBD1,.,TGTGCCAGTAGTCGGGACAGGGATTACAATCAGCCCCAGCATTTT,CASSRDRDYNQPQHF
TRBV28,TRBJ2-2,.,.,TGTGCCAGCAGTTCGCAGGGACACGTCATCAGCGGGGAGCTGTTTTTT,CASSSQGHVISGELFF
TRBV9,TRBJ2-3,.,few,TGTGCCAGCAGCCCATGGGACGGAGGCACAGATACGCAGTATTTT,CASSPWDGGTDTQYF
TRBV6-5,TRBJ1-1,.,.,TGTGCCAGCAGTCCGGACGTCTGGAACACTGAAGCTTTCTTT,CASSPDVWNTEAFF
TRBV9,TRBJ1-3,.,.,TGTGCCAGCAGCACAACGGGACTTCTAAGCTCTGGAAACACCATATATTTT,CASSTTGLLSSGNTIYF
TRBV6-5,TRBJ2-4,.,once,TGTGCCAGCAGTTACGGCACCTCGAGCATTCAGTACTTC,CASSYGTSSIQYF
TRBV7-6,TRBJ2-7,TRBD1,.,TGTGCCAGCAGCAAGGACAGGGGGCCCTACGAGCAGTACTTC,CASSKDRGPYEQYF
TRBV11-1,TRBJ1-5,.,.,TGTGCCAGCAGCTGGGGGGGAGGTCAGCCCCAGCATTTT,CASSWGGGQPQHF
TRBV7-8,TRBJ2-7,TRBD1,.,TGTGCCAGCAGCTTTAAAGGACAGGTCCTTACCTACGAGCAGTACTTC,CASSFKGQVLTYEQYF
TRBV24-1,TRBJ2-6,.,.,TGTGCCACCAGTGATCTTCGTGGTGGTGGGGCCAACGTCCTGACTTTC,CATSDLRGGGANVLTF
TRBV10-1,TRBJ1-5,.,.,TGCGCCAGCAGTGAGGCAAGGGGCTGGAGCAATCAGCCCCAGCATTTT,CASSEARGWSNQPQHF
TRBV5-1,TRBJ1-1,.,few,TGCGCCAGCAGCTTCGGACAAGGGACTGAAGCTTTCTTT,CASSFGQGTEAFF
TRBV18,TRBJ1-2,TRBD1,once,TGTGCCAGCTCACCAGAAACGACAGGGTGGCTTGGCTACACCTTC,CASSPETTGWLGYTF
TRBV19,TRBJ1-1,.,.,TGTGCCAGTAGTATTTCTGGTGCTTGGTATGGGAACACTGAAGCTTTCTTT,CASSISGAWYGNTEAFF
TRBV28,TRBJ2-3,.,.,TGTGCCAGCATGGGAGGCCTTGGCACAGATACGCAGTATTTT,CASMGGLGTDTQYF
TRBV18,TRBJ2-7,.,.,TGTGCCAGCTCACCGTCCCCAACTAGATTCACCTACGAGCAGTACTTC,CASSPSPTRFTYEQYF
TRBV7-2,TRBJ1-2,.,.,TGTGCCAGCAGCTCTCCCTTGGGGAGGGAGAGGGGCTACACCTTC,CASSSPLGRERGYTF
TRBV28,TRBJ2-2,TRBD2,.,TGTGCCAGCAGTTTTTTTGATCTAGCGGGGGGCCCTGGGGAGCTGTTTTTT,CASSFFDLAGGPGELFF
TRBV5-1,TRBJ1-2,.,.,TGCGCCAGCAGCGTTTTACAGGGAGCCCCCTATGGCTACACCTTC,CASSVLQGAPYGYTF
TRBV6-5,TRBJ1-1,.,.,TGTGCCAGCAGTTCGGTTTATACTGAAGCTTTCTTT,CASSSVYTEAFF